These 28 T cell receptor beta chains originate from one sample sequenced in a study of T cell responses to AZD1222 COVID-19 vaccine. Some clones are missing from TCRdb's copy, which holds only in-frame ones; the method was immunoSEQ multiplex PCR. The table includes 84,000 or so clones, about nine tenths detected once. Specimen: peripheral blood, collected 28 days after the second AZD1222 dose. The receptors here all came from an adult who received the AZD1222 COVID-19 vaccine.

The CDR3 is CASIPGGGHEQYF. The DNA of the CDR3 is TGTGCCAGCATCCCGGGTGGGGGCCACGAGCAGTACTTC. The chain combines TRBV6-5 with TRBJ2-7, with TRBD1 as a possible D gene (6 bases). Trimming took off 7 bases at V and 5 bases at J, with 15 bases between the two ends. This CDR3 contains 13 residues. The V gene's germline CDR1 is MNHEY and CDR2 SVGAGI.

The rearrangement links TRBV24-1 to TRBJ2-1; TRBD1 agrees at 8 bases. V dropped 4 bases and J dropped 7; count of bases not matched to a gene: 11. Germline V gene sequence: CDR1 KGHDR, CDR2 SFDVKD. The CDR3 loop spans 16 amino acids. The CDR3 sequence is CATSDPGQGSPNEQFF. The CDR3 DNA sequence: TGTGCCACCAGTGACCCAGGACAGGGCAGCCCTAATGAGCAGTTCTTC.

The chain uses TRBV5-6 and TRBJ1-5; 9 nucleotides align to TRBD1. CDR1 and CDR2 (germline): SGHDT, YYEEEE. The CDR3 contains 16 residues. The V gene end was trimmed by 4 bases and the J gene end by 5 bases; junction bases not matched to a gene: 10. In DNA form, the CDR3 reads TGTGCCAGCAGCACTTTCCTGGGACAGGGAGATCAGCCCCAGCATTTT. Protein: CASSTFLGQGDQPQHF.

This clone was counted once. J is TRBJ1-2 and V is TRBV18; D is uncertain. The CDR3 length is 14 residues. Germline-derived CDR1 and CDR2 are KGHSH and LQKENI. Trimming took off 4 bases at V and 4 bases at J, with 13 bases between the two ends. The CDR3 DNA reads as TGTGCCAGCTCACTTTCCTCAGATCCCTATGGCTACACCTTC. It is translated as CASSLSSDPYGYTF.

This rearrangement joins TRBV5-1 to TRBJ1-2; a weak D match, TRBD1 (5 bases). Trimming took 4 bases from V and 0 from J, leaving 16 bases between them. The CDR3 sequence is 16 residues long. The V gene's germline CDR1 is SGHRS and CDR2 YFSETQ. DNA for the CDR3: TGCGCCAGCAGCCCCGGGCCGCAAGGGGCTAACTATGGCTACACCTTC. Residues: CASSPGPQGANYGYTF.

In its sample, this clone was seen once. DNA of the CDR3: TGTGCCAGCAGTCGGACAGGGAGCGATGAGCAGTTCTTC. It is translated as CASSRTGSDEQFF. The chain combines TRBV11-3 with TRBJ2-1, with 8 positions matching TRBD1. The V and J ends lost 6 bases and 8 bases, in that order; junction bases with no gene match: 6. The CDR3 has 13 residues. Per germline, CDR1 SGHNT and CDR2 YENEEA.

The chain carries TRBV19 and TRBJ2-2; D remains ambiguous. Germline CDR1 reads LNHDA; CDR2 reads SQIVND (reference sequence). The CDR3 has 16 residues. V was pared by 2 bases and J by 1 base, with 11 bases between. The CDR3 reads CASSIYGQENTGELFF. The CDR3 bases are TGTGCCAGTAGTATATACGGGCAGGAGAACACCGGGGAGCTGTTTTTT.

CDR3 DNA: TGTGCCAGCGCACCTGGTGGGGGACGAGAGACCCAGTACTTC. Translation: CASAPGGGRETQYF. The chain joins TRBV27 to TRBJ2-5, with D perhaps assigned TRBD1 or TRBD2 (5 bases each). Looked up from germline, CDR1 is MNHEY and CDR2 is SMNVEV (reference sequence). The CDR3 is 14 residues long. Trimming took off 8 bases at V and 4 bases at J, with 17 bases between the two ends.

The rearrangement links TRBV6-5 to TRBJ2-1; D is uncertain. CDR1 is MNHEY and CDR2 is SVGAGI in the germline V gene. This CDR3 has 13 amino acids. Trimming cost V 8 bases and J 0 bases, with 8 bases left between them. In DNA, the CDR3 is TGTGCCAGCGCTCCGGGCTCCTACAATGAGCAGTTCTTC. It specifies CASAPGSYNEQFF.

This clone has only one observation. The V call is TRBV12-3 or TRBV12-4, the J call TRBJ2-7; D is perhaps TRBD2 (5 bases). There are 12 residues in the CDR3. V lost 5 bases and J lost 3, with 8 bases in between. CDR3 protein: CASSREFYEQYF. The CDR3 DNA is TGTGCCAGCAGTCGGGAATTCTACGAGCAGTACTTC.

This chain links TRBV9 with TRBJ2-1; weak D call: TRBD1 (5 bases). The ends were cut back, 4 bases at V and 2 bases at J, with 10 bases in the middle. This CDR3 has 14 amino acids. The germline CDR1 and CDR2 sequences are SGDLS and YYNGEE. CDR3 in amino acids: CASSPRQTYNEQFF. In nucleotides, the CDR3 is TGTGCCAGCAGCCCGCGACAGACCTACAATGAGCAGTTCTTC.

The sample holds a few counts of this clone. V and J are TRBV5-1 and TRBJ1-6, with D possibly TRBD1 on 5 matching bases. The CDR3 runs to 14 residues. Germline assignment: CDR1 SGHRS and CDR2 YFSETQ. Trimming pared 3 bases from V and 7 bases from J, leaving 11 bases between. CDR3 sequence reads: CASSSTKGNSPLHF. The CDR3 nucleotides are TGCGCCAGCAGCTCCACAAAGGGGAATTCACCCCTCCACTTT.

The chain links TRBV15 to TRBJ1-2, with a weak D call TRBD1 (6 bases). The CDR3 has 17 residues. Between the trimmed V and J ends, which lost 4 bases and 4 bases, there was a span of 22 bases. Germline CDR1 reads LNHNV; CDR2 reads YYDKDF (reference sequence). The CDR3 protein is CATSNGRADRSPYGYTF. The CDR3 DNA follows: TGTGCCACCAGCAATGGTCGAGCGGACAGATCACCCTATGGCTACACCTTC.

The table lists this clone with a count of one. The V gene is TRBV28, the J gene TRBJ1-1; D is ambiguous. CDR3 length: 13 amino acids. V lost 7 bases and J lost 1, with 10 bases in between. Per the germline V gene, CDR1 is MDHEN and CDR2 is SYDVKM. The CDR3 here is CASNPQKNTEAFF. The CDR3 DNA reads as TGTGCCAGCAACCCACAAAAGAACACTGAAGCTTTCTTT.

This clone has just one count. The chain recombines TRBV3-1 (or the pseudogene TRBV3-2) with TRBJ1-1; D ambiguous. This CDR3 is 11 amino acids long. CDR1 and CDR2 from the germline V gene are LGHDT and YNNKEL (reference sequence). Trimming cost V 4 bases and J 2 bases, with 2 bases left between them. CDR3 nucleotides: TGTGCCAGCAGCCTTAACACTGAAGCTTTCTTT. It is translated as CASSLNTEAFF.

This chain joins TRBV28 and TRBJ1-1, with a weak D call TRBD1 (6 bases). The CDR3 sequence is 14 residues long. Germline V gives CDR1 MDHEN, CDR2 SYDVKM. The V gene lost 6 bases and the J gene lost 1 base, with 12 bases spanning the gap. CDR3 DNA: TGTGCCAGCAGACGGGGGCAAGCGAACACTGAAGCTTTCTTT. The encoded protein is CASRRGQANTEAFF.

This sequence joins TRBV28 and TRBJ1-2; no firm D call. The germline gives CDR1 MDHEN, CDR2 SYDVKM. The CDR3 is 12 amino acids. V was shortened by 3 bases and J by 8 bases, with 10 bases between the two germline ends. As DNA, the CDR3 is TGTGCCAGCAGTTTGCGAGCGGAAGGCTACACCTTC. This codes for CASSLRAEGYTF.

The J gene is TRBJ2-1, the V gene TRBV5-3, with 13 bases lining up with TRBD2. TRBV5-3 has ORF status, its function being uncertain. V lost 4 bases, J lost 8 bases, and 12 bases stayed unmatched. This CDR3 is built from 17 residues. CDR3 sequence (DNA): TGTGCCAGAAGCCCCCATCCGACTAGCGGGGGGCCAGATGAGCAGTTCTTC. Translation gives CARSPHPTSGGPDEQFF.

The chain has TRBV11-3 and TRBJ2-3; D unresolved. V lost 7 bases, J lost 0 bases, and 14 bases lay in between. The CDR3 has 15 residues. The germline CDR1 and CDR2 sequences are SGHNT and YENEEA. CDR3 nucleotides: TGTGCCAGCACGGTCACGGGTTTTAGCACAGATACGCAGTATTTT. Encoded protein: CASTVTGFSTDTQYF.

The CDR3 sequence is CATSPLTVSYEQYF. CDR3 DNA: TGTGCCACCTCCCCCCTGACGGTCAGCTACGAGCAGTACTTC. The chain joins TRBV10-3 to TRBJ2-7; D uncertain. Per the germline V gene, CDR1 is ENHRY and CDR2 is SYGVKD. V shed 10 bases and J shed 3 bases, with 19 bases lying between them. The CDR3 consists of 14 residues.

The chain joins TRBV2 to TRBJ1-5; D gene uncertain. The CDR3 is 13 amino acids. Germline CDR1 reads SNHLY; CDR2 reads FYNNEI. Trimming took off 3 bases at V and 7 bases at J, with 10 bases between the two ends. The CDR3 DNA is TGTGCCAGCAGTGAGTATGGATTCCAGCCCCAGCATTTT. It specifies CASSEYGFQPQHF. Full variable domain (outside the CDR3, taken from reference TRBV2 and TRBJ1-5): EPEVTQTPSHQVTQMGQEVILRCVPISNHLYFYWYRQILGQKVEFLVSFYNNEISEKSEIFDDQFSVERPDGSNFTLKIRSTKLEDSAMYFCASSEYGFQPQHFGDGTRLSIL.

The chain carries TRBV19 and TRBJ1-5; D uncertain. CDR1 LNHDA and CDR2 SQIVND come from the germline V gene (reference sequence). V lost 2 bases and J lost 4, with 6 bases in between. The CDR3 is 13 residues long. The CDR3 region has the DNA TGTGCCAGTAGTATAAGTTGGAATCAGCCCCAGCATTTT. It yields the protein CASSISWNQPQHF. The full variable domain, completed using reference TRBV19 and TRBJ1-5, is DGGITQSPKYLFRKEGQNVTLSCEQNLNHDAMYWYRQDPGQGLRLIYYSQIVNDFQKGDIAEGYSVSREKKESFPLTVTSAQKNPTAFYLCASSISWNQPQHFGDGTRLSIL.

The chain combines TRBV11-3 with TRBJ1-1; 9 bases align to TRBD1. V was pared by 8 bases and J by 7 bases, with 11 bases of the junction left unmatched. Germline V gene lookup returns CDR1 SGHNT and CDR2 YENEEA. The CDR3 is 14 residues long. The CDR3 loop is CASGTGQGSNEAFF. The CDR3 DNA is TGTGCCAGCGGGACGGGACAGGGTAGTAATGAAGCTTTCTTT.

The rearrangement uses TRBV9 and TRBJ2-1; D gene ambiguous. V lost 1 base and J 3 bases, leaving 11 bases between the germline ends. Germline V gives CDR1 SGDLS, CDR2 YYNGEE. This CDR3 is 15 amino acids long. This CDR3 is CASSVSSFVYNEQFF. Here the CDR3 DNA reads TGTGCCAGCAGCGTATCTAGTTTTGTCTACAATGAGCAGTTCTTC.

The chain has TRBV3-1 (or the pseudogene TRBV3-2) and TRBJ2-3; TRBD2 matches at 10 bases. The CDR3 length is 17 residues. The germline V gene has CDR1 LGHDT and CDR2 YNNKEL (reference sequence). The V gene end was trimmed by 1 base and the J gene end by 9 bases; junction bases not matched to a gene: 13. The CDR3 here is CASSQVGSSGGGETQYF. For the CDR3, the DNA is TGTGCCAGCAGCCAAGTCGGGTCTAGCGGGGGCGGAGAAACGCAGTATTTT.

The V and J genes are TRBV19 and TRBJ1-4; no firm D call. CDR3 length equals 15 residues. The ends were cut back, 4 bases at V and 0 bases at J, with 9 bases in the middle. Germline V gene data show CDR1 as LNHDA and CDR2 as SQIVND (reference sequence). The CDR3 nucleotides are TGTGCCAGTAGTACGGGCCCTGCAACTAATGAAAAACTGTTTTTT. Its protein is CASSTGPATNEKLFF.

V is TRBV10-3 and J is TRBJ1-1; no clear D gene. The CDR3 is 16 amino acids. The ends were cut back, 5 bases at V and 2 bases at J, with 18 bases in the middle. In germline, CDR1 is ENHRY, CDR2 SYGVKD. DNA of the CDR3: TGTGCCATCAGTAAGCTAAACTCCGGGAAAAACACTGAAGCTTTCTTT. Translating gives CAISKLNSGKNTEAFF.

This chain connects TRBV6-5 to TRBJ1-6; D gene unclear. V lost 6 bases and J 7 bases, leaving 16 bases between the germline ends. CDR3 length: 15 amino acids. Germline loops: CDR1 MNHEY, CDR2 SVGAGI. CDR3 loop: CASSQRGEGNSPLHF. The CDR3, as DNA: TGTGCCAGCAGCCAGCGGGGAGAGGGAAATTCACCCCTCCACTTT.